This TCR beta chain was recorded in a study of T cells in tuberculosis. Using immunoSEQ multiplex PCR, the repertoire was profiled, and TCRdb retains in-frame clones only, with some absent. Of tens of thousands of clones in the sample, roughly 97% are singletons; the top ten hold 6.2%. Trimming removed 3 bases from V and 2 bases from J; junction bases left unmatched: 9. This CDR3 has 18 residues. CDR1 MGHDK and CDR2 SYGVNS come from the germline V gene. The sequenced material came from PBMCs. The chain couples TRBV25-1 to TRBJ2-6; the match to TRBD1 covers 8 bases. The sequence was collected from a donor aged 10-35 years with latent tuberculosis or without tuberculosis infection. The CDR3 sequence: CASSDLNPDRAGANVLTF. The CDR3 nucleotides are TGTGCCAGCAGTGACTTAAACCCGGACAGGGCTGGGGCCAACGTCCTGACTTTC.